A single sample is the source of the 13 T cell receptor beta chains below, sequenced in a study of T cells in narcolepsy. Sequencing was performed with immunoSEQ multiplex PCR; in TCRdb, only in-frame clones are kept and a portion is missing. The sample includes around 42,000 clones, about 91% of them seen just once. Sequenced material: CD45RA- memory CD4+ T cells from PBMCs. These receptors originate from a human donor with narcolepsy.

V usage is TRBV29-1 and J usage is TRBJ2-7; D not resolved. The CDR3 totals 11 residues. The V gene's germline CDR1 is SQVTM and CDR2 ANQGSEA. Trimming took off 5 bases at V and 5 bases at J, with 10 bases between the two ends. DNA of the CDR3: TGCAGCGTTAGAGTCATCGACGAGCAGTACTTC. Protein sequence: CSVRVIDEQYF.

V is TRBV6-5 and J is TRBJ2-3; the D gene is possibly TRBD2 (6 bases). The CDR3 is 15 amino acids. The V end was cut by 5 bases, the J end by 0 bases, with 12 bases between. Germline V lookup: CDR1 MNHEY, CDR2 SVGAGI. CDR3 sequence reads: CASSPGRGSTDTQYF. CDR3 DNA: TGTGCCAGCAGTCCGGGGCGGGGTAGCACAGATACGCAGTATTTT.

Of note for this clone: At one boundary the junction diverges from the germline segment, which might be a read error. The chain joins TRBV2 to TRBJ2-7; 16 positions match TRBD2. Germline lookup yields CDR1 SNHLY and CDR2 FYNNEI. The CDR3 totals 13 residues. CDR3: CASSESGTSGGDF. The CDR3 nucleotides read TGTGCCAGCAGTGAATCGGGGACTAGCGGGGGGGACTTC.

In this sample, this clone turned up once. The CDR3 loop reads CASSHPGGSWRFRETQYF. In DNA, the CDR3 is TGCGCCAGCAGCCACCCCGGGGGGAGCTGGAGATTTCGGGAGACCCAGTACTTC. This chain joins TRBV4-1 and TRBJ2-5; 7 nucleotides align to TRBD2. The junction had 18 bases not matched to a gene; V was cut back by 3 bases and J by 5 bases. There are 18 residues in the CDR3. Germline V gene sequence: CDR1 MGHRA, CDR2 YSYEKL.

The V call is TRBV4-2, the J call TRBJ2-7; the D gene is possibly TRBD1 (6 bases). The V gene's germline CDR1 is LGHNA and CDR2 YNFKEQ. The CDR3 sequence is 15 residues long. With 0 bases removed from V and 3 bases from J, the gap between germline ends came to 12 bases. CDR3 residues: CASSQDTGNGYEQYF. The CDR3 region has the DNA TGTGCCAGCAGCCAAGATACAGGGAATGGCTACGAGCAGTACTTC.

For this clone: A much larger clonotype is one base distant, so this may be a read error. The V and J genes are TRBV11-3 and TRBJ1-3, with D unclear. From germline, CDR1 is SGHNT and CDR2 YENEEA. The CDR3 loop spans 14 amino acids. The ends were cut back, 1 base at V and 0 bases at J, with 4 bases in the middle. CDR3 protein: CASSLGSSGNTIYF. The CDR3 region has the DNA TGTGCCAGCAGCTTAGGGAGCTCTGGAAACACCATATATTTT. The full variable domain, its missing parts supplied by reference TRBV11-3 and TRBJ1-3, is EAGVVQSPRYKIIEKKQPVAFWCNPISGHNTLYWYLQNLGQGPELLIRYENEEAVDDSQLPKDRFSAERLKGVDSTLKIQPAELGDSAVYLCASSLGSSGNTIYFGEGSWLTVV.

This chain joins TRBV6-5 and TRBJ2-1, with 9 positions matching TRBD2. Germline V gene lookup returns CDR1 MNHEY and CDR2 SVGAGI. V shed 0 bases and J 8 bases; nucleotides not matched to a gene: 2. The CDR3 has 14 residues. This CDR3 is CASSYSRTSDEQFF. The CDR3 DNA follows: TGTGCCAGCAGTTACTCACGGACTAGCGATGAGCAGTTCTTC.

With regard to this clone: Other DNA sequences in the sample encode the same CDR3. The chain joins TRBV11-3 to TRBJ1-3, with 8 bases matching TRBD1. CDR1 and CDR2 (germline): SGHNT, YENEEA. The V gene end was trimmed by 5 bases and the J gene end by 2 bases; junction bases not matched to a gene: 5. This CDR3 region has 15 residues. The CDR3 DNA sequence: TGTGCCAGCAGCCCTGGACAGGGTCCTGGAAACACCATATATTTT. Protein product: CASSPGQGPGNTIYF. Supplemented by reference TRBV11-3 and TRBJ1-3, the full variable domain reads EAGVVQSPRYKIIEKKQPVAFWCNPISGHNTLYWYLQNLGQGPELLIRYENEEAVDDSQLPKDRFSAERLKGVDSTLKIQPAELGDSAVYLCASSPGQGPGNTIYFGEGSWLTVV.

The V gene is TRBV11-3, the J gene TRBJ2-1; weak D call: TRBD2 (5 bases). V was pared by 5 bases and J by 4 bases, with 15 bases between. The CDR3 totals 15 residues. Germline-derived CDR1 and CDR2 are SGHNT and YENEEA. The CDR3 is CASSPEGIRYNEQFF. The CDR3 DNA sequence: TGTGCCAGCAGCCCAGAGGGTATTCGTTACAATGAGCAGTTCTTC. The full variable domain, rest sourced from reference TRBV11-3 and TRBJ2-1, is EAGVVQSPRYKIIEKKQPVAFWCNPISGHNTLYWYLQNLGQGPELLIRYENEEAVDDSQLPKDRFSAERLKGVDSTLKIQPAELGDSAVYLCASSPEGIRYNEQFFGPGTRLTVL.

This clone was detected only a few times. The V gene is TRBV2, the J gene TRBJ2-3; no reliable D call. The CDR3 spans 13 residues. V was shortened by 2 bases and J by 2 bases, with 5 bases between the two germline ends. CDR1 and CDR2 (germline): SNHLY, FYNNEI. This CDR3 is CASSEPFTDTQYF. The CDR3, as DNA: TGTGCCAGCAGTGAACCGTTCACAGATACGCAGTATTTT.

The J gene is TRBJ1-1, the V gene TRBV19; D gene unclear. With 5 bases removed from V and 0 bases from J, the gap between germline ends came to 16 bases. The CDR3 covers 16 residues. From germline, CDR1 is LNHDA and CDR2 SQIVND (reference sequence). CDR3 amino acids: CASSGKRTTMNTEAFF. CDR3 nucleotides: TGTGCCAGTAGTGGGAAGCGGACGACCATGAACACTGAAGCTTTCTTT.

The chain joins TRBV21-1 to TRBJ2-3; TRBD1, the table's D call, lacks a check against the DNA. TRBV21-1 is designated a pseudogene. The CDR3 length is 15 residues. CDR3 residues: CASKRRTGVTDTQYF. The CDR3 coding sequence is TGTGCCAGCAAAAGAAGGACAGGAGTGACAGATACGCAGTATTTT.

This chain uses TRBV19 with TRBJ2-3; D not resolved. Per the germline V gene, CDR1 is LNHDA and CDR2 is SQIVND (reference sequence). The CDR3 sequence is 15 residues long. Trimming removed 7 bases at V and 0 bases at J, with 14 bases between. The CDR3 coding sequence is TGTGCCAGTACCAATCGGGCGGCTAGCACAGATACGCAGTATTTT. Its protein product is CASTNRAASTDTQYF. Based on the CDR3 plus reference TRBV19 and TRBJ2-3, the full variable domain is DGGITQSPKYLFRKEGQNVTLSCEQNLNHDAMYWYRQDPGQGLRLIYYSQIVNDFQKGDIAEGYSVSREKKESFPLTVTSAQKNPTAFYLCASTNRAASTDTQYFGPGTRLTVL.